The rows below give T cell receptor beta chains drawn from one sample of a study of cytomegalovirus exposure and HLA in healthy donors. Some clones are missing from TCRdb's copy, which holds only in-frame ones; the method was immunoSEQ multiplex PCR. Seen here are tens of thousands of clones, roughly 79% observed once, and the top ten hold 6.3%. Sequencing was done on a sample of PBMCs. The receptors were sampled from a man aged 50 to 60 in good health and CMV-seronegative. Both conserved end residues are part of each CDR3. Each record gives: D gene, clone size, V gene, J gene, CDR3 DNA, CDR3 protein. The D gene is left open where the match is weak. Size is omitted from some rows. Given values are once, few, many or a class for expanded clones.

>NA|NA|TRBV19|TRBJ1-1
TGTGCCAGTAGTCGGGGACAAATGAACACTGAAGCTTTCTTT
CASSRGQMNTEAFF
>NA|NA|TRBV10-2|TRBJ1-1
TGCGCCAGCAGGGACAGCTTGAACACTGAAGCTTTCTTT
CASRDSLNTEAFF
>TRBD1|NA|TRBV11-2|TRBJ1-1
TGTGCCAGCAGCGCTTCCGGGACAGTGATGAACACTGAAGCTTTCTTT
CASSASGTVMNTEAFF
>NA|few|TRBV28|TRBJ2-3
TGTGCCAGCATCCAGGACAGACGTTTGAGCACAGATACGCAGTATTTT
CASIQDRRLSTDTQYF
>TRBD1|few|TRBV19|TRBJ1-3
TGTGCCAGTAGGACAGGGGGCACTGGAAACACCATATATTTT
CASRTGGTGNTIYF
>NA|NA|TRBV6-5|TRBJ1-2
TGTGCCAGCAGGTCCCCTTTCAACTATGGCTACACCTTC
CASRSPFNYGYTF
>TRBD1|NA|TRBV30|TRBJ2-7
TGTGCCTGGAGTACGGGGGGACAGGGTCGCGAGCAGTACTTC
CAWSTGGQGREQYF
>NA|NA|TRBV5-1|TRBJ1-2
TGCGCCAGCAGCATACCCCGCGGGGCCGAGGGCTACACCTTC
CASSIPRGAEGYTF
>TRBD1|few|TRBV18|TRBJ1-1
TGTGCCAGCTCTCCGGACAGGACCGAAGAAGCTTTCTTT
CASSPDRTEEAFF
>TRBD1|few|TRBV5-6|TRBJ1-3
TGTGCCAGCAGCCGGGACAGGTACTCTGGAAACACCATATATTTT
CASSRDRYSGNTIYF
>TRBD1|NA|TRBV6-1|TRBJ1-2
TGTGCCAGCAGGGAGACAGGGGGAGTTGGCTACACCTTC
CASRETGGVGYTF
>NA|NA|TRBV7-3|TRBJ1-1
TGTGCCAGCAGCCCGACAGGTTCCAACACTGAAGCTTTCTTT
CASSPTGSNTEAFF
>TRBD2|NA|TRBV7-9|TRBJ2-7
TGTGCCAGCAGCTTGCTAGCGGGGGTTCAGGACGACGAGCAGTACTTC
CASSLLAGVQDDEQYF
>NA|NA|TRBV5-8|TRBJ1-4
TGTGCCAGCAGCTTGGAGAGTGAAAAACTGTTTTTT
CASSLESEKLFF
>NA|NA|TRBV27|TRBJ2-1
TGTGCCAGCAGTTTGGTTACTGCAATGACAGGTACCAATGAGCAGTTCTTC
CASSLVTAMTGTNEQFF
>TRBD2|NA|TRBV7-9|TRBJ2-3
TGTGCCAGCAGCATACTAGCGGGAGAGACAGATACGCAGTATTTT
CASSILAGETDTQYF
>TRBD1|medium-sized|TRBV9|TRBJ2-1
TGTGCCAGCAGCCTTCGGACAGGGGGAGGTTACAATGAGCAGTTCTTC
CASSLRTGGGYNEQFF
>NA|NA|TRBV5-1|TRBJ2-7
TGCGCCAGCAGCATTGTTGGCGGGTTCTACGAGCAGTACTTC
CASSIVGGFYEQYF
>TRBD1|NA|TRBV5-1|TRBJ1-2
TGCGCCAGCAGCCCCGGGACAGCGACTAACTATGGCTACACCTTC
CASSPGTATNYGYTF
>NA|once|TRBV6-5|TRBJ2-7
TGTGCCAGCAGTCCTCCGGGGTTTTACGAGCAGTACTTC
CASSPPGFYEQYF
>TRBD2|NA|TRBV28|TRBJ2-1
TGTGCCAGCAGTTTAGTCCTAGCGGCTGGGTATGAGCAGTTCTTC
CASSLVLAAGYEQFF
>NA|few|TRBV5-1|TRBJ2-5
TGCGCCAGCACAAACGGGGAGACCCAGTACTTC
CASTNGETQYF
>NA|NA|TRBV6-5|TRBJ1-6
TGTGCCAGCACCCAGTCCCATAATTCACCCCTCCACTTT
CASTQSHNSPLHF
>NA|NA|TRBV11-3|TRBJ2-2
TGTGCCAGCAGCTTAGAGGGGCGGAGGGCAGGGCAGAACACCGGGGAGCTGTTTTTT
CASSLEGRRAGQNTGELFF
>NA|NA|TRBV7-9|TRBJ2-1
TGTGCCAGCAGCTTAAGTCCCCTGAGCTCCTACAATGAGCAGTTCTTC
CASSLSPLSSYNEQFF
>NA|once|TRBV27|TRBJ2-1
TGTGCCAGCAGCCCGGGATCCTACAATGAGCAGTTCTTC
CASSPGSYNEQFF
>NA|once|TRBV9|TRBJ2-7
TGTGCCAGCAGCGTAGACATAGTAGCCCCCGAGCAGTACTTC
CASSVDIVAPEQYF
>TRBD1|NA|TRBV30|TRBJ1-2
TGTGCCTGGAGTTTTGAACCGGGACAGGAGGTTAACGGCTACACCTTC
CAWSFEPGQEVNGYTF
>TRBD1|NA|TRBV19|TRBJ1-2
TGTGCCAGTAGCGACACAGGGGACTATGGCTACACCTTC
CASSDTGDYGYTF
>TRBD2|few|TRBV9|TRBJ2-3
TGTGCCAGCAGCGCCTCCTCCGGGGGACTAGGGACAGATACGCAGTATTTT
CASSASSGGLGTDTQYF
>NA|NA|TRBV7-9|TRBJ1-1
TGTGCCAGCAGCTTTTACGGCACTGAAGCTTTCTTT
CASSFYGTEAFF
>NA|NA|TRBV19|TRBJ1-1
TGTGCCAGTATCCCTGGGGGACTGCGGAACACTGAAGCTTTCTTT
CASIPGGLRNTEAFF
>TRBD1|few|TRBV18|TRBJ2-7
TGTGCCAGCTCACCACGGGGACAGTACGAGCAGTACTTC
CASSPRGQYEQYF
>TRBD1|NA|TRBV2|TRBJ1-6
TGTGCCAGCAGGACAGGGGGCCTTTCACCCCTCCACTTT
CASRTGGLSPLHF
>NA|NA|TRBV11-2|TRBJ2-7
TGTGCCAGCAGCTACTCAGCGGGTACCCAGCAGTACTTC
CASSYSAGTQQYF